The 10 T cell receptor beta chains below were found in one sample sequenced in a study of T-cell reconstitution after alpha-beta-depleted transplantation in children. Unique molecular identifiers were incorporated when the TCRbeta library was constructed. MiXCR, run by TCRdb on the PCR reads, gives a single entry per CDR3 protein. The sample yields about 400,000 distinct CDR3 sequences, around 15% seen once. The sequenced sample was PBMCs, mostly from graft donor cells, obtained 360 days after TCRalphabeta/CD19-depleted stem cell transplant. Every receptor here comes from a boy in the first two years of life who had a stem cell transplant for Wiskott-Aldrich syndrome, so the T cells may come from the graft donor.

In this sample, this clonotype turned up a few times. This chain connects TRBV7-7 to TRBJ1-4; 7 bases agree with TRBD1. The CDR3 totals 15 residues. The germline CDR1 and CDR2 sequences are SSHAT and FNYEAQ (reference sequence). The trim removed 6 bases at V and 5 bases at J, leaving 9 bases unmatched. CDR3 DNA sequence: TGTGCCAGCAGACACTACAGGGGACAGAATGAAAAACTGTTTTTT. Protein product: CASRHYRGQNEKLFF.

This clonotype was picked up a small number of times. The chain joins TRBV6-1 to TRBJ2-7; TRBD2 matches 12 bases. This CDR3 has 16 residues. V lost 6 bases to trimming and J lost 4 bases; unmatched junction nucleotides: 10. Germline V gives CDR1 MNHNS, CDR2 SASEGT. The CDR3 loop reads CASSQLLAGGLYEQYF. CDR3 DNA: TGTGCCAGCAGCCAATTACTAGCGGGAGGTCTTTACGAGCAGTACTTC.

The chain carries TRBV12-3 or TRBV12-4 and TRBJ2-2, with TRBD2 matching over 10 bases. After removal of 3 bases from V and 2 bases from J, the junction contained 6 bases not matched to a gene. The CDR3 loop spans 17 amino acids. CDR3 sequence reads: CASSFQGLAVNTGELFF. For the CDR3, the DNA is TGTGCCAGCAGTTTTCAAGGACTAGCGGTTAACACCGGGGAGCTGTTTTTT.

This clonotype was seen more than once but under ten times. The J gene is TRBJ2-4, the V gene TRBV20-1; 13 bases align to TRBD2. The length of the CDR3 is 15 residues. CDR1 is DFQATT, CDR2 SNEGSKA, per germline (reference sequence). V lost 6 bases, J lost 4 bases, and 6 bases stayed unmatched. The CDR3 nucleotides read TGCAGTGCGCGGACTAGCGGGAGACTAAAAAACATTCAGTACTTC. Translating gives CSARTSGRLKNIQYF.

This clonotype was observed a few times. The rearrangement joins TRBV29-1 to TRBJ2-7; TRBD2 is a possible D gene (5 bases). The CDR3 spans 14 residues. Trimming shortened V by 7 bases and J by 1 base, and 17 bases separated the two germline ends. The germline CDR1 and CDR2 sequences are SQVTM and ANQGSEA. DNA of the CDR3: TGCAGCGCCCGAGGGATACAGCCGTCCTACGAGCAGTACTTC. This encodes CSARGIQPSYEQYF.

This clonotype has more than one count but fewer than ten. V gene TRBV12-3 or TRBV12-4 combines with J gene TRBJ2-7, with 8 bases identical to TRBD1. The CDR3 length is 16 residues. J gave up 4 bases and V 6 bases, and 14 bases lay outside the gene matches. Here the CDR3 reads CASRRQGLTFNYEQYF. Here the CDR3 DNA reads TGTGCCAGCAGGAGACAGGGGTTAACCTTTAATTACGAGCAGTACTTC.

The CDR3 coding sequence is TGCGCCAGCAGCGTTGGACAGGGCAAGTCCGGGGAGCTGTTTTTT. As protein: CASSVGQGKSGELFF. This chain joins TRBV5-1 and TRBJ2-2, with 8 bases matching TRBD1. CDR3 length equals 15 residues. The ends lost 4 bases at V and 6 bases at J; junction bases unmatched: 8. Germline V gene sequence: CDR1 SGHRS, CDR2 YFSETQ.

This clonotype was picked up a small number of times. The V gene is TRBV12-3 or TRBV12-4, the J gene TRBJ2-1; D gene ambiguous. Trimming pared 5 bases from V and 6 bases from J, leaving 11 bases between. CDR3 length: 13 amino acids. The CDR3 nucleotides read TGTGCCAGCAGTCAAACGGTCACCAATGAGCAGTTCTTC. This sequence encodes CASSQTVTNEQFF.

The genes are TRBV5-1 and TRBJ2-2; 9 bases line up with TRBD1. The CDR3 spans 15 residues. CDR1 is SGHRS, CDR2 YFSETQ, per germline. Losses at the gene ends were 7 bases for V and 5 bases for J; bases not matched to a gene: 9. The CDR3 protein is CASYQRDRETGELFF. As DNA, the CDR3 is TGCGCCAGCTACCAGCGGGACAGGGAAACCGGGGAGCTGTTTTTT.

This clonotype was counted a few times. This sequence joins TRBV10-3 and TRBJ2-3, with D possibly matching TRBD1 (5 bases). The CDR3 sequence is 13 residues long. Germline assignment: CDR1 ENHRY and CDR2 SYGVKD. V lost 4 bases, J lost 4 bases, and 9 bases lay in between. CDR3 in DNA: TGTGCCATCAGTGGGAAGGGGTCAGATACGCAGTATTTT. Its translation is CAISGKGSDTQYF.